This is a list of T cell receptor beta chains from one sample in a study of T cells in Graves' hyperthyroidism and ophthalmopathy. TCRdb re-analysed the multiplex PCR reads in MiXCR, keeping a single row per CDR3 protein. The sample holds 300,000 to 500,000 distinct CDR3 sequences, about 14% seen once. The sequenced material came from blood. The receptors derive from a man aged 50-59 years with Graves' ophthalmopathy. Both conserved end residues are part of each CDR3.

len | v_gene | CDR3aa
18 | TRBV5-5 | CASSLGLAGGPSTDTQYF
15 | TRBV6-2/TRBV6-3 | CASRTTGGAGETQYF
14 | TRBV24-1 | CATSDRTPYYEQFF
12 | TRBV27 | CASSFLGNEQFF
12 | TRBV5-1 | CASSGDSQGQYF
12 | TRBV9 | CASSVAGGELFF
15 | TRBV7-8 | CASSLEQGRNQPQHF
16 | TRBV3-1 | CASSQDSSFGSNEQFF
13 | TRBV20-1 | CSARADRSYGYTF
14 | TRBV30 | CAWSARDSSYEQYF
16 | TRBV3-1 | CASSQEPISRYNEQFF
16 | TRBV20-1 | CSARGPTGWAKNIQYF
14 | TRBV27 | CASSLTPGPHEQYF
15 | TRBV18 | CASSPLAGSTDTQYF
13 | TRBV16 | CASSQNAGEKAFF
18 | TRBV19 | CARYKQVEGREGNQPQHF
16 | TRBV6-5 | CASSYTHPGGTYGYTF
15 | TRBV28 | CASSLTGSSGNTIYF
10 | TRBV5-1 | CASRGTYQYF
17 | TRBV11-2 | CASSFGQGAANTGELFF
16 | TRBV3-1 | CASSRMTSGSSETQYF
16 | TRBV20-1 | CSAGGGGGTISYEQYF
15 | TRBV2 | CASSATSGTQETQYF
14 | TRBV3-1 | CASSRGTINSPLHF
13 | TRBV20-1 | CSASDGGYNEQFF
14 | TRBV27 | CASSLGTGGEAQYF
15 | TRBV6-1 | CASSGGSGRGNEQFF
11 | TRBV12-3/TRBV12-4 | CASSWLNEQFF
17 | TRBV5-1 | CASSFLLAGGTSDEQFF
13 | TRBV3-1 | CASSQDVGNTIYF
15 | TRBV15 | CATSRDWTRNQPQHF
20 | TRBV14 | CASSQVRFASGISSYNEQFF
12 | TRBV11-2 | CASSTGTGIQYF
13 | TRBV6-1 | CASRPGPMEGYTF
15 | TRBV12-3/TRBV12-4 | CASSRPGQGSYEQYF
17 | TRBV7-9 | CASSLKAGESSYNEQFF
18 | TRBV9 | CASSVGRLAGPGQETQYF
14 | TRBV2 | CASSEARELNEQFF